The source of this T cell receptor (beta chain) is a study of Ad26.COV2.S vaccination and SARS-CoV-2 variants. Broader study findings: Analytic work on TCR breadth and depth might have understated the full extent of total T cell responses. Researchers reported similar non-spike TCR breadth in vaccine and placebo recipients.

CDR3 length: 16 amino acids. V was shortened by 5 bases and J by 5 bases, with 16 bases between the two germline ends. The germline V gene encodes CDR1 MNHNY and CDR2 SVGAGI (reference sequence). Turning to this clone: Its specificity is unknown.

The protocol was immunoSEQ multiplex PCR, while the TCRdb copy is restricted to in-frame clones and leaves out a portion. The profile shows roughly 100,000 clones, roughly 75% of them singletons. The input for sequencing was peripheral blood, taken after recovery from COVID-19. The chain carries TRBV6-6 and TRBJ1-6; D unclear. This sequence originates from a human donor who had recovered from COVID-19. The CDR3 DNA reads TGTGCCAGCAGTATAACGGGAGCGTTGGATAATTCACCCCTCCACTTT. This codes for CASSITGALDNSPLHF.